This TCR beta chain was documented in a study of Ad26.COV2.S vaccination and SARS-CoV-2 variants. As to treatment: around 19 received Ad26.COV2.S at low or high dose, single or two shots; five or six received placebo; per-sample allocation not given. Samples analyzed were those drawn on day 63 after the first vaccine or placebo injection. Here immunoSEQ multiplex PCR was the method, and the copy in TCRdb shows in-frame clones only, minus some. The table includes about 350,000 clones, more than 75% detected once. The ends lost 7 bases at V and 2 bases at J; junction bases unmatched: 8. The CDR3 consists of 15 residues. Germline CDR1 and CDR2: SNHLY and FYNNEI.

The TCR sequence derives from a person between 18 and 59 years old who received the Ad26.COV2.S COVID-19 vaccine or a placebo. V is TRBV2 and J is TRBJ2-7; 10 nucleotides agree with TRBD2. Specimen: peripheral blood, collected in a trial of Ad26.COV2.S vaccine versus placebo. Written as DNA, the CDR3 is TGTGCCAGCATGAGACTAGCGGGTGGTACCTACGAGCAGTACTTC. This sequence encodes CASMRLAGGTYEQYF.